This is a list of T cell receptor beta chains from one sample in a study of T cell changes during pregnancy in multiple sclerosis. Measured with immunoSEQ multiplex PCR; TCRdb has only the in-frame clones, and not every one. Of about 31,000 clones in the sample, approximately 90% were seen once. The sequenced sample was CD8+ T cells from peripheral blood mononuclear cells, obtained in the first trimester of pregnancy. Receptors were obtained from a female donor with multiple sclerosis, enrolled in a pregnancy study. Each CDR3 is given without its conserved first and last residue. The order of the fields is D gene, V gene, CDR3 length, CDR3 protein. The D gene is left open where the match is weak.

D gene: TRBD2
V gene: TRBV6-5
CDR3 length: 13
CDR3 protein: ASSYSTSGTGELF

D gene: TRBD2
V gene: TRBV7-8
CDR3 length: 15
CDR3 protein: ASSLTFSGGAGNEQF

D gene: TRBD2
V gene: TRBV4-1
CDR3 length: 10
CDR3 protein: ASSPTSDEQF

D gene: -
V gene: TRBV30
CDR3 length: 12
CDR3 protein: AWRLGLFNSPLH

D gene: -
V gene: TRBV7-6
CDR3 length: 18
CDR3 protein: ASSSAFGGRSHQYTGELF

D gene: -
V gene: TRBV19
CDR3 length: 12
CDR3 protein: ASKTPGGNQPQH

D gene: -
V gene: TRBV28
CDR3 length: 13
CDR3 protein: ASEKTVVGNQPQH

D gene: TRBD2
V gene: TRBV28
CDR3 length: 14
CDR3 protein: ASTGGLAGVSYEQY

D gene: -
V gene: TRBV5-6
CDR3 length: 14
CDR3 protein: ASSYAGGGFDYEQY

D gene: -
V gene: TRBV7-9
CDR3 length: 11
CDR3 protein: ASSPTHDRTQY

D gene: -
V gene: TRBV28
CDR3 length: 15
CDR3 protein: ASSLWGRSSYNSPLH

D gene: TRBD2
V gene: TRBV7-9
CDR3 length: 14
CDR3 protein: ASSLPSGSHYNEQF

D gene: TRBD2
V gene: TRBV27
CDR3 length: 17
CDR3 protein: ASLGSGSPTGVTPYEQY

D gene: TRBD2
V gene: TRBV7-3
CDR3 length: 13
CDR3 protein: ASSLGAGGPDTQY

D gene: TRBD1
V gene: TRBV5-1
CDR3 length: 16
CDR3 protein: ASSSGRVGQGIWTEAF

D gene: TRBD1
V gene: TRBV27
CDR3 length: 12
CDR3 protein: ASSLGGGNSPLH

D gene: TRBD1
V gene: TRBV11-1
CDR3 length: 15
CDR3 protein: ASSLAGTGGPGNIQY

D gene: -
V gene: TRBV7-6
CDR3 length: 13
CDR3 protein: ASSFGSGRDYEQY

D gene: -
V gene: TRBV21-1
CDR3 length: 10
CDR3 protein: ASSRGGDEQF

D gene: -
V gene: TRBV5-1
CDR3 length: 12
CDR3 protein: ASSSKQGNYGYT